This T cell receptor (beta chain) was recorded in a study of technical replicates of blood from a few donors. This clone was found once. Assay used: immunoSEQ multiplex PCR; TCRdb lists only in-frame clones, some missing. This table has fewer than 85,000 clones, 80% to 95% appearing once. CDR3 size: 13 residues. Germline CDR1 reads PRHDT; CDR2 reads FYEKMQ (reference sequence). The trim removed 4 bases at V and 4 bases at J, leaving 3 bases unmatched. The TCR was taken from a human donor in good health. The source material was T cells isolated from PBMCs. This chain connects TRBV13 to TRBJ2-7; the match to TRBD1 covers 8 bases. The chain's CDR3 is CASSSDRGYEQYF. CDR3 sequence (DNA): TGTGCCAGCAGCTCCGACAGGGGATACGAGCAGTACTTC.